Listed below are T cell receptor beta chains from one sample, sequenced in a study of blood T cell repertoires in COVID-19. The data were produced by immunoSEQ multiplex PCR, yet TCRdb's version contains in-frame clones alone and is incomplete. This table has around 250,000 clones, around 87% appearing once. The sequenced material came from PBMCs or T cells enriched from blood (not recorded which). The receptors originated from a woman between 50 and 59 years old who had recovered from COVID-19. Each CDR3 is given without its conserved first and last residue.

V,CDR3
TRBV3-1/TRBV3-2,ASSQGAARNTEAF
TRBV24-1,ATSDETQATPLARNRNEQF
TRBV27,ASSLSSSGSRNEQF
TRBV10-3,ASTPAAGGNTEAF
TRBV5-1,ASSGGEAAGNTIY
TRBV18,ASSPTGNSYEQY
TRBV27,ASRFSTSSYEQY
TRBV5-1,ASGLAGYTDTQY
TRBV6-2/TRBV6-3,ASSFGLMASGSQETQY
TRBV20-1,SASYRPREQY
TRBV5-8,ASSYTIANEQF
TRBV5-1,ASSFSGSTNEQY
TRBV7-2,ASSLTSGLSSTDTQY
TRBV18,ASSPLRGGDYGYT
TRBV6-5,ASSSTYNSPLH
TRBV9,ASSRTGGTTNTGELF
TRBV28,ASSSRSYEQY
TRBV28,ASSWGQNTEAF
TRBV18,ASSPLAGVFNGELF
TRBV28,ASNPGQGREQY
TRBV6-5,AALAPGNTIY
TRBV4-1,ASSQEPLMGLAQY
TRBV5-6,ASSLVAGYEQY
TRBV25-1,ASSDRGGFGNTIY
TRBV18,ASSPPKYKGQGYEQY
TRBV20-1,SGTDRAEAF
TRBV6-1,ASSEDRDTIYGYT
TRBV11-2,ASSLVANYGYT
TRBV12-3/TRBV12-4,ANEQGNKNIQY
TRBV28,ASSLGIQGASNTDTQY
TRBV27,ASSLWQNEKLF
TRBV12-3/TRBV12-4,ATGTDTQY
TRBV19,ASSMRLGTGATDTQY
TRBV9,ASSGQVSSYNEQF
TRBV6-4,ASRNLWGGEDTQY
TRBV5-1,ASSTSGDNQPQH
TRBV29-1,SVERAGRTEAF
TRBV5-4,ASSSGAGGNTIY
TRBV18,ASSPNISNQPQH
TRBV10-2,ASSDPIRLAGGVRELF
TRBV30,AWSVTPKQGHDEQF